This T cell receptor beta chain is drawn from a study of blood T cell repertoires in COVID-19. Looking at the study overall: Donors in the United States, Italy and Spain gave samples during acute or convalescent COVID-19. PBMCs, B-cell-depleted T cells, or T cells were the source of the cDNA or gDNA that made up the material.

Per the original methods: Reference gene primer amplification gave nucleated cell count estimates. The assay was immunoSEQ multiplex PCR, and TCRdb's table has in-frame clones only and misses some. V and J calls and clone size are as listed in that table; D and trimming were resolved from the DNA. The repertoire holds about 180,000 clones, about 91% seen once, with roughly 4.2% in the top ten. As for this clone: The sample holds other DNA sequences that translate to the same CDR3.

Specimen: peripheral blood. This TCR derives from a woman aged 25 to 39 with acute or convalescent COVID-19.

Here the CDR3 reads CSVVGGLETQYF. The CDR3 nucleotides are TGCAGCGTTGTTGGGGGCTTGGAGACCCAGTACTTC. V gene TRBV29-1 combines with J gene TRBJ2-5, with D possibly being TRBD1 (6 bases). The CDR3 totals 12 residues. The V gene lost 4 bases and the J gene lost 5 bases, with 11 bases spanning the gap. Germline loops: CDR1 SQVTM, CDR2 ANQGSEA.